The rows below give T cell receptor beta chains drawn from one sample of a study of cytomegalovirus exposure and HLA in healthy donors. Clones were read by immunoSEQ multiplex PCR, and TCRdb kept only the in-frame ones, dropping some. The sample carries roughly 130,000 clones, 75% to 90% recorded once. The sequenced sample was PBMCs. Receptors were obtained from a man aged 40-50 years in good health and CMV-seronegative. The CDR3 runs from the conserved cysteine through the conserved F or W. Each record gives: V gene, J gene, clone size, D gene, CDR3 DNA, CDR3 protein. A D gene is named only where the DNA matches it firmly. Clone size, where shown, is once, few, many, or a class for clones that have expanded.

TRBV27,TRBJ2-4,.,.,TGTGCCAGCAGTTTATTCGCAGGGATAAACATTCAGTACTTC,CASSLFAGINIQYF
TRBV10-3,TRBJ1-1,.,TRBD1,TGTGCCATCAGTCGACAGGGGGGGAGCACTGAAGCTTTCTTT,CAISRQGGSTEAFF
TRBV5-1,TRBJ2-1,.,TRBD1,TGCGCCAGCAGCTTGTGGGGACAGGGTTACAATGAGCAGTTCTTC,CASSLWGQGYNEQFF
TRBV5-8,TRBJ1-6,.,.,TGTGCCAGCAGCCCCCGCGGGGGCTCCTATAATTCACCCCTCCACTTT,CASSPRGGSYNSPLHF
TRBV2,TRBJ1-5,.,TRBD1,TGTGCCAGCACAGGGACAGCGAATCAGCCCCAGCATTTT,CASTGTANQPQHF
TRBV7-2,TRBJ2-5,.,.,TGTGCCAGCAGCTTACGACAGAACCAAGAGACCCAGTACTTC,CASSLRQNQETQYF
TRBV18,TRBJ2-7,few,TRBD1,TGTGCCAGCTCACCTGGGACAGGGGGCTGGTACGAGCAGTACTTC,CASSPGTGGWYEQYF
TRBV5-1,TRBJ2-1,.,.,TGCGCCAGCAGCTTGGGGAGCTCCTACAATGAGCAGTTCTTC,CASSLGSSYNEQFF
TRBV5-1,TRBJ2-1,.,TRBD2,TGCGCCAGCAGCACCGGGACTAGCATCTACAATGAGCAGTTCTTC,CASSTGTSIYNEQFF
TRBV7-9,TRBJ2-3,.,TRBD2,TGTGCCAGCAGCTCTATTTTGCGGGGGGGCACAGATACGCAGTATTTT,CASSSILRGGTDTQYF
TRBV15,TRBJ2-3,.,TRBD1,TGTGCCACCAGCAGGGACAGGGTAACTAGCACAGATACGCAGTATTTT,CATSRDRVTSTDTQYF
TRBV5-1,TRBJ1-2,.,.,TGCGCCAGCAGCTTGGGGCCAGGACTTAACTATGGCTACACCTTC,CASSLGPGLNYGYTF
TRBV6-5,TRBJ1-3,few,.,TGTGCCAGCAGATCCCTTCTAGTAGGAAACACCATATATTTT,CASRSLLVGNTIYF
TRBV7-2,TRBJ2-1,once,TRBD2,TGTGCCAGCAGCGGACGACTAGCGGGAGCCTACAATGAGCAGTTCTTC,CASSGRLAGAYNEQFF
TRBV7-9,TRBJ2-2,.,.,TGTGCCAGCAGGCAGGGGAGTTATACCGGGGAGCTGTTTTTT,CASRQGSYTGELFF
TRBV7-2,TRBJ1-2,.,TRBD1,TGTGCCAGCAGCACGACAGGGTTAGGGTATGGCTACACCTTC,CASSTTGLGYGYTF
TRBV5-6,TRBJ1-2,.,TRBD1,TGTGCCAGCAGCGATACCGGGACAGGGCTTATCTATGGCTACACCTTC,CASSDTGTGLIYGYTF
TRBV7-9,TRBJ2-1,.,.,TGTGCCAGCAGCTTAGGGCGTACAGGGATATTAGGGGATGAGCAGTTCTTC,CASSLGRTGILGDEQFF
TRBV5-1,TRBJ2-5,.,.,TGCGCCAGCAGTAGCGGGACAGGGAAGGAGACCCAGTACTTC,CASSSGTGKETQYF
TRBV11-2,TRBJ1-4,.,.,TGTGCCAGCAGCTACCGGCGGGGTGAAAAACTGTTTTTT,CASSYRRGEKLFF
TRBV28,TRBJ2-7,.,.,TGTGCCAGCAGTTTATCGGCCAGGTCCTACGAGCAGTACTTC,CASSLSARSYEQYF
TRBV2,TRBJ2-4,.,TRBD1,TGTGCCAGTGGAGTCCTAGGGACAGGGGGCAACATTCAGTACTTC,CASGVLGTGGNIQYF
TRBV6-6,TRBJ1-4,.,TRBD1,TGTGCCAGCAGTTCCCGACAGGGGACAACTAATGAAAAACTGTTTTTT,CASSSRQGTTNEKLFF
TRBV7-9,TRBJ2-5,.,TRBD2,TGTGCCAGCAGCTTCGCTAGCGGGGGACAAGAGACCCAGTACTTC,CASSFASGGQETQYF
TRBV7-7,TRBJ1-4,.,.,TGTGCCAGCAGCTTAGAACAGATTAATGAAAAACTGTTTTTT,CASSLEQINEKLFF
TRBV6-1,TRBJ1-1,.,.,TGTGCCAGCAGTGGATTTCAGGGCTCCACTGAAGCTTTCTTT,CASSGFQGSTEAFF
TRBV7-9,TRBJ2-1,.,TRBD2,TGTGCCAGCAGCTTAGCGGGAGGAGCGGGATCATTGGATGAGCAGTTCTTC,CASSLAGGAGSLDEQFF
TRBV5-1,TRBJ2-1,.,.,TGCGCCAGCAGCTTGGCACGCGTTCTCAATGAGCAGTTCTTC,CASSLARVLNEQFF
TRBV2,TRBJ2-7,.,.,TGTGCCAGCAGTGAGGGCCCCCCAGGGGAGCAGTACTTC,CASSEGPPGEQYF
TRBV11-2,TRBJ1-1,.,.,TGTGCCAGCAGCTCGGACAGAAACACTGAAGCTTTCTTT,CASSSDRNTEAFF